These T cell receptor beta chains were read from a single sample in a study of T cells in localized non-small cell lung cancer. The protocol was immunoSEQ multiplex PCR, while the TCRdb copy is restricted to in-frame clones and leaves out a portion. The sample yields around 10,000 clones, about 85% seen once. This specimen was peripheral blood, taken before any cancer treatment. The receptors derive from a male donor aged 60 or over with stage III lung adenocarcinoma. CDR3s include the opening cysteine and the closing phenylalanine or tryptophan. A D gene is named only where the DNA matches it firmly.

J gene: TRBJ1-6; V gene: TRBV9; D gene: .; CDR3 protein: CASSAYRDSPLHF
J gene: TRBJ2-5; V gene: TRBV7-8; D gene: .; CDR3 protein: CASSLGGSQETQYF
J gene: TRBJ2-1; V gene: TRBV7-9; D gene: TRBD2; CDR3 protein: CASSSGTSGSGEFF
J gene: TRBJ2-1; V gene: TRBV5-1; D gene: .; CDR3 protein: CASSFAQGRTNEQFF
J gene: TRBJ1-5; V gene: TRBV27; D gene: .; CDR3 protein: CASRMRGGYQPQHF
J gene: TRBJ2-3; V gene: TRBV5-1; D gene: .; CDR3 protein: CASRTRGSTDTQYF
J gene: TRBJ1-1; V gene: TRBV4-1; D gene: .; CDR3 protein: CASSPDGGFPEAFF
J gene: TRBJ1-4; V gene: TRBV9; D gene: .; CDR3 protein: CASSVGSEPIPPNEKLFF
J gene: TRBJ1-5; V gene: TRBV2; D gene: .; CDR3 protein: CASGGLNQPQHF
J gene: TRBJ1-1; V gene: TRBV6-5; D gene: .; CDR3 protein: CASSYSGDRTEAFF
J gene: TRBJ1-5; V gene: TRBV5-1; D gene: .; CDR3 protein: CASSLDGVGQPQHF
J gene: TRBJ2-3; V gene: TRBV19; D gene: .; CDR3 protein: CASQVAGGAGWTQYF
J gene: TRBJ2-5; V gene: TRBV7-6; D gene: TRBD2; CDR3 protein: CASMTETSGYQETQYF
J gene: TRBJ2-7; V gene: TRBV13; D gene: .; CDR3 protein: CASQPGGPYEQYF
J gene: TRBJ1-2; V gene: TRBV14; D gene: .; CDR3 protein: CASSQLGGIYGYTF
J gene: TRBJ1-2; V gene: TRBV27; D gene: .; CDR3 protein: CASSQNPDRSGYGYTF
J gene: TRBJ1-5; V gene: TRBV4-2; D gene: .; CDR3 protein: CASSLSVDQPQHF
J gene: TRBJ2-5; V gene: TRBV25-1; D gene: TRBD1; CDR3 protein: CASSAVYLGQGERETQYF
J gene: TRBJ2-2; V gene: TRBV15; D gene: TRBD2; CDR3 protein: CATSRVASGDTGELFF
J gene: TRBJ1-1; V gene: TRBV15; D gene: .; CDR3 protein: CATSRGSVTRDTEAFF
J gene: TRBJ2-1; V gene: TRBV7-9; D gene: .; CDR3 protein: CASSLDGGSYNEQFF
J gene: TRBJ1-6; V gene: TRBV15; D gene: .; CDR3 protein: CATSRDGVNSPLHF
J gene: TRBJ2-1; V gene: TRBV9; D gene: TRBD2; CDR3 protein: CASSALGGSYNEQFF
J gene: TRBJ1-5; V gene: TRBV18; D gene: TRBD1; CDR3 protein: CASSPNRGSQSSNQPQHF
J gene: TRBJ1-4; V gene: TRBV7-9; D gene: .; CDR3 protein: CASSPRGADNEKLFF
J gene: TRBJ1-5; V gene: TRBV27; D gene: .; CDR3 protein: CASSFGASNQPQHF
J gene: TRBJ1-6; V gene: TRBV28; D gene: .; CDR3 protein: CASSLHNSPLHF
J gene: TRBJ2-1; V gene: TRBV6-5; D gene: TRBD2; CDR3 protein: CASSSGGVPEQFF